A single sample gave rise to the 10 T cell receptor beta chains below, sequenced in a study of blood T cells in healthy people across ages. PCR was performed a second time for roughly 7 to 11 cycles using a sample-barcoded 5' primer and a J-beta primer mix. TCRdb recomputed calls from the 5' RACE reads with MiXCR, one row per CDR3 protein. Among around 1.5 million distinct CDR3 sequences listed, about 35% were seen once. The sequenced sample was blood. These receptors came from a woman in her twenties or thirties in good health.

About this clonotype: Germline and junction disagree at one end, which may indicate a read error. This chain uses TRBV10-3 with TRBJ1-1, with 7 positions matching TRBD1. From germline, CDR1 is ENHRY and CDR2 SYGVKD. CDR3 length: 15 amino acids. The CDR3 loop reads CAISLNTGVNTEAFF. CDR3 bases: TGTGCTATCAGCCTAAACACAGGGGTGAACACTGAAGCTTTCTTT.

This clonotype came up a few times. The CDR3 nucleotides are TGCAGTGCTAGAGATTTAGCAGGCTATAGCTCTGGGGCCAACGTCCTGACTTTC. Translated, it gives CSARDLAGYSSGANVLTF. V usage is TRBV20-1 and J usage is TRBJ2-6; D is uncertain. Germline-derived CDR1 and CDR2 are DFQATT and SNEGSKA (reference sequence). CDR3 length: 18 residues. V lost 0 bases and J 0 bases, leaving 15 bases between the germline ends.

The rearrangement links TRBV27 to TRBJ2-3; D unclear. The V end lost 1 base, the J end lost 5 bases, and 13 bases lay between the germline ends. CDR1 and CDR2 (germline): MNHEY, SMNVEV (reference sequence). This CDR3 comprises 15 residues. The chain's CDR3 is CASSLLALGIDTQYF. The CDR3 nucleotides are TGTGCCAGCAGTTTATTAGCCTTGGGTATAGATACGCAGTATTTT.

The rearrangement links TRBV27 to TRBJ1-4, with TRBD1 matching over 9 bases. CDR3 length: 16 amino acids. The germline V gene encodes CDR1 MNHEY and CDR2 SMNVEV (reference sequence). With V trimmed by 4 bases and J by 1 base, 4 bases remained unmatched. The chain's CDR3 is CASSWDREGTNEKLFF. The CDR3 DNA sequence: TGTGCCAGCAGTTGGGACAGGGAAGGAACTAATGAAAAACTGTTTTTT.

This clonotype has only a few counts. The chain joins TRBV14 to TRBJ1-6; D unresolved. CDR3 length equals 13 residues. Per the germline V gene, CDR1 is SGHDN and CDR2 is FVKESK. Trimming shortened V by 1 base and J by 10 bases, and 8 bases separated the two germline ends. CDR3 nucleotide sequence: TGTGCCAGCAGCCAAGCAGGAGGGTCACCCCTCCACTTT. It translates to CASSQAGGSPLHF.

J is TRBJ1-4 and V is TRBV12-3 or TRBV12-4, with D perhaps matching TRBD1 (6 bases). The CDR3 extends over 16 amino acids. Trimming pared 3 bases from V and 8 bases from J, leaving 19 bases between. DNA for the CDR3: TGTGCCAGCAGTTTCTACGGGACACGCGGTAGGGAAAAACTGTTTTTT. Amino acid sequence: CASSFYGTRGREKLFF.

The chain uses TRBV6-5 and TRBJ1-2, with 7 bases fitting TRBD1. CDR3 length equals 16 residues. The V segment lost 7 bases and the J segment 7 bases; nucleotides outside the gene matches: 18. Germline assignment: CDR1 MNHEY and CDR2 SVGAGI. The DNA of the CDR3 is TGTGCCAGCACCAGAGGTAGGACAGGAGGACTATCTGGCTACACCTTC. As protein: CASTRGRTGGLSGYTF.

CDR3 sequence (DNA): TGTGCCAGCTCGACTGCGCAGCCCCAGCATTTT. Amino acid sequence: CASSTAQPQHF. The chain recombines TRBV6-1 with TRBJ1-5, with unresolved D. Germline values: CDR1 MNHNS, CDR2 SASEGT. This CDR3 region has 11 residues. The V end lost 8 bases, the J end lost 7 bases, and 9 bases lay between the germline ends.

This chain links TRBV28 with TRBJ1-5; perhaps TRBD1 as D (5 bases). The germline V and J ends were trimmed by 7 bases and 5 bases, with 24 bases remaining between them. Germline-derived CDR1 and CDR2 are MDHEN and SYDVKM. This CDR3 contains 17 residues. For the CDR3, the DNA is TGTGCCAGCAATCCTCTGGGGACTCGGAGGGCTGATCAGCCCCAGCATTTT. Translation gives CASNPLGTRRADQPQHF.

The chain has TRBV2 and TRBJ2-4, with 8 bases aligning to TRBD2. Gene TRBJ2-7 matches the end of the DNA better, so the J call may be wrong. CDR3 length equals 13 residues. Germline CDR1 and CDR2: SNHLY and FYNNEI. The CDR3 protein is CASRPRTSLEQYF. In DNA, the CDR3 is TGTGCCAGCAGACCAAGGACTAGCCTCGAGCAGTACTTC.